The following is a TCR beta chain sequence with its context. Under the authors' procedure: Reference gene primers were amplified, and this amplification served to estimate nucleated cell counts. Method: immunoSEQ multiplex PCR; TCRdb's copy keeps in-frame clones and lacks some. That table is the source of V, J and clone size, and D and trimming were worked out from the DNA. This table holds around 77,000 clones, approximately 89% found once. The data were obtained in a study of blood T cell repertoires in COVID-19. For the study at large: T cells, B-cell-depleted T cells, or PBMCs provided the cDNA or gDNA that served as material.

V lost 5 bases and J lost 6; bases outside the gene matches: 7. Germline-derived CDR1 and CDR2 are MNHEY and SVGEGT. This CDR3 has 14 residues. The chain links TRBV6-2 or TRBV6-3 to TRBJ1-2, with 9 bases matching TRBD1. The TCR originated in a man aged 80 or over with acute or convalescent COVID-19. The sequenced material came from peripheral blood. The CDR3: CASSQWTGEDGYTF. The CDR3 DNA sequence: TGTGCCAGCAGTCAATGGACAGGGGAGGATGGCTACACCTTC.